This record covers a single T cell receptor (beta chain). Only a few counts were recorded for this clonotype. It has no known antigen specificity. Per-base quality was not reported, and no clone a single base away is much larger than it. The germline V gene provides CDR1 LGHNA and CDR2 YSLEER. CDR3 length: 15 amino acids, cysteine to phenylalanine. The CDR3 DNA has 45 bases and is translated from base 1. Trimming removed 3 bases from V and 2 bases from J; the gene matches leave 6 bases unexplained. This specimen belongs to a study of tumor-infiltrating lymphocytes in primary liver carcinoma (dated by TCRdb to the late 2010s). Broadly, across the study: Between November 2015 and March 2016, about five patients in China with histopathologically diagnosed primary liver carcinoma had their tumors surgically resected. The five patients, three men and two women aged 30 to 69 years, had hepatocellular carcinoma (four) or combined HCC and intrahepatic cholangiocarcinoma (one). The five patients had tumors of stage T1-T3 N0M0, with maximum diameters ranging from about 4.2 to 11 cm. Samples yielded roughly 3.5 to 7.13 million productive TCRbeta reads; read depth did not differ significantly between tissue types. For each liver tumor, the study sampled five regions along with adjacent normal tissue and blood, and applied TCRbeta repertoire sequencing, expression microarrays and whole-exome sequencing. TCRbeta repertoire sequencing covered 35 or so specimens from 5 patients: 25 tumor regions, 5 adjacent noncancerous liver tissues and 5 peripheral blood samples. Repertoires from technical replicates were highly reproducible, with mean shared-clone rates about 0.88 and correlation coefficients above 0.95. The investigation overall reported the following: Only 4 or 5 patients were included in the study, and the authors note that the findings should be validated in a larger study. Because sequencing covered only the TCR beta chain and unpaired alpha chains were not captured, true repertoire diversity is likely underestimated. Bulk unsorted samples precluded comparing CD4+ and CD8+ T cell repertoires. The top 250 clones made up a significantly larger repertoire fraction in tumors than in blood (p = 0.039). Repertoire overlap was found to be higher between tumor regions (mean roughly 36%) than between tumor-adjacent (around 17%) or tumor-blood (approximately 15%) pairs, consistent with antigen-driven expansion.

Starting from 450 to 500 ng total RNA, TCRbeta-specific cDNA was produced by reverse transcription with a constant-region primer and ProtoScript II reverse transcriptase. TCRbeta libraries were built with three nested multiplex PCR rounds, a slightly modified ARM-PCR procedure. Multiplex TRBV1-TRBV30 forward primers and a Cbeta reverse primer were used in the first two PCR rounds, each of which was run for 10 cycles. Sample barcodes and Illumina adapters were attached in a final 25-cycle PCR using Deep VentR polymerase. Amplicons of 200-500 bp were gel-purified with a QIAquick gel extraction kit before sequencing. An Illumina HiSeq 2500 was used to sequence the TCRbeta amplicons with 250-bp paired-end reads. The authors' analysis ran thus. Quality trimming of reads was performed with Trimmomatic v0.33, and paired reads were merged with FLASH v1.2.11 so that full CDR3 sequences could be recovered. V, D and J germline segments were assigned to the rearranged TCRbeta sequences by MiGEC v1.2.1b. Clonotype statistics and Shannon-Wiener diversity indices were calculated with VDJtools v1.0.0. Except for diversity analysis, only each sample's 250 most abundant clonotypes were used in subsequent analyses to reduce sampling bias. The public reads were quality trimmed at Q25 with fastp and then assembled into clones with MiXCR by TCRdb, keeping productive beta chains. Each record represents a unique CDR3 protein, reported with the most common genes and DNA among its rows. These V and J calls rely on TCRdb rather than the paper's analysis. For this sample the table gives fewer than 400,000 distinct CDR3 sequences, of which around 50% were detected only once. Approximately 15% of the sample comes from the top ten.

Blood RNA was extracted from unsorted whole blood using TRIzol reagent, and germline DNA was obtained with the DNeasy Blood & Tissue kit. Chronic HBV infection was present in the patients, and the patients were treatment-naive at sampling. Approximately 3.8 milliliters of peripheral blood were collected into K2EDTA tubes before surgery. The source of this sequence is a woman aged 25 to 39 with primary liver carcinoma and hepatitis B virus infection. Sample: peripheral blood. The rearrangement joined TRBV4-3 to TRBJ2-5; TRBD2 aligns with 7 central bases. DNA sequence: TGCGCCAGCAGCCACACTAACGGGGGGCAAGAGACCCAGTACTTC. This codes for CASSHTNGGQETQYF.